Shown below are 20 T cell receptor beta chains from a single sample sequenced in a study of blood T cell repertoires in COVID-19. Profiling relied on immunoSEQ multiplex PCR, and the TCRdb table lists in-frame clones only, not all of them. The sample includes about 160,000 clones, about nine tenths of them seen just once. Sequenced material: PBMCs or T cells enriched from blood (not recorded which). The origin of the receptors is a woman between 40 and 55 years old who had been exposed to COVID-19.

The rearrangement uses TRBV5-1 and TRBJ1-2; 9 bases map to TRBD1. The V gene end was trimmed by 4 bases and the J gene end by 8 bases; junction bases not matched to a gene: 6. In germline, CDR1 is SGHRS, CDR2 YFSETQ. The CDR3 is 13 amino acids. CDR3 sequence: CASSPGGQGGYTF. The CDR3 nucleotides are TGCGCCAGCAGCCCGGGGGGACAGGGCGGCTACACCTTC.

This chain connects TRBV4-1 to TRBJ2-1, with TRBD1 matching over 9 bases. J was trimmed by 2 bases and V by 3 bases; bases with no gene match: 8. This CDR3 contains 17 residues. Germline V CDR1 and CDR2: MGHRA, YSYEKL. CDR3 sequence (DNA): TGCGCCAGCAGCCAGGGATCCGGGACAGGGCCCTACAATGAGCAGTTCTTC. Its translation is CASSQGSGTGPYNEQFF.

Concerning this clone: Other DNA sequences of this sample code for an identical CDR3. The V and J genes are TRBV5-1 and TRBJ2-5; possibly TRBD1 for D (5 bases). V shed 5 bases and J shed 5 bases, with 7 bases lying between them. Per germline, CDR1 SGHRS and CDR2 YFSETQ. The CDR3 runs 11 residues. In nucleotides, the CDR3 is TGCGCCAGCAGTCCAGGGGAGACCCAGTACTTC. Protein: CASSPGETQYF. Complete variable domain (other parts from reference TRBV5-1 and TRBJ2-5): KAGVTQTPRYLIKTRGQQVTLSCSPISGHRSVSWYQQTPGQGLQFLFEYFSETQRNKGNFPGRFSGRQFSNSRSEMNVSTLELGDSALYLCASSPGETQYFGPGTRLLVL.

Only one count was recorded for this clone. As DNA, the CDR3 is TGTGCCAGCAGCTTAGTTTTCCTTAGTCCCTACGAGCAGTACTTC. Its protein product is CASSLVFLSPYEQYF. The gene calls are TRBV7-8 and TRBJ2-7; D unclear. The CDR3 has 15 amino acids. CDR1 is SGHVS, CDR2 FQNEAQ, per germline. Trimming took 1 base from V and 2 from J, leaving 12 bases between them.

The chain uses TRBV27 and TRBJ2-2, with TRBD2 identical over 9 bases. Looked up from germline, CDR1 is MNHEY and CDR2 is SMNVEV (reference sequence). J was trimmed by 4 bases and V by 3 bases; bases with no gene match: 6. The CDR3 consists of 16 residues. In nucleotides, the CDR3 is TGTGCCAGCAGTTTCCAGCTAGCGGGGATCACCGGGGAGCTGTTTTTT. The encoded protein is CASSFQLAGITGELFF.

The gene calls are TRBV7-9 and TRBJ1-3, with D possibly being TRBD1 (5 bases). Germline CDR1 is SEHNR and CDR2 is FQNEAQ (reference sequence). The CDR3 extends over 15 amino acids. Deletions cut 1 base from V and 3 bases from J, with 10 bases between. CDR3 amino acids: CASSLGTRRGNTIYF. For the CDR3, the DNA is TGTGCCAGCAGCTTAGGGACAAGGCGTGGAAACACCATATATTTT. The full variable domain, with the rest looked up from reference TRBV7-9 and TRBJ1-3, is DTGVSQNPRHKITKRGQNVTFRCDPISEHNRLYWYRQTLGQGPEFLTYFQNEAQLEKSRLLSDRFSAERPKGSFSTLEIQRTEQGDSAMYLCASSLGTRRGNTIYFGEGSWLTVV.

This chain connects TRBV28 to TRBJ2-5; the D gene is possibly TRBD2 (5 bases). CDR1 is MDHEN, CDR2 SYDVKM, per germline. This CDR3 is built from 14 residues. V was trimmed by 7 bases and J by 5 bases, leaving 17 bases between them. The CDR3 DNA is TGTGCCAGCAACGAGGTTAGCGCTGGCGAGACCCAGTACTTC. Translation gives CASNEVSAGETQYF.

The genes are TRBV5-1 and TRBJ2-3; D call uncertain. The CDR3 runs 14 residues. Germline lookup yields CDR1 SGHRS and CDR2 YFSETQ. V lost 0 bases, J lost 0 bases, and 5 bases lay in between. The CDR3, as DNA: TGCGCCAGCAGCTTGGGCAGTAGCACAGATACGCAGTATTTT. It codes for CASSLGSSTDTQYF.

V and J are TRBV15 and TRBJ2-1; TRBD2 matches at 11 bases. J was trimmed by 7 bases and V by 3 bases; bases with no gene match: 8. Germline CDR1 is LNHNV and CDR2 is YYDKDF (reference sequence). The CDR3 length is 16 residues. This CDR3 is CATSRTSGVSANEQFF. The DNA for the CDR3 is TGTGCCACCAGCAGGACTAGCGGGGTTTCAGCAAATGAGCAGTTCTTC.

This clone was counted only a few times. This CDR3 is CAISATEFGSPLHF. The CDR3 nucleotides are TGTGCCATCAGTGCGACAGAGTTTGGTTCACCCCTCCACTTT. The J gene is TRBJ1-6, the V gene TRBV10-3; D is perhaps TRBD1 (5 bases). Germline-derived CDR1 and CDR2 are ENHRY and SYGVKD. Trimming stripped 4 bases from V and 9 bases from J, with 13 bases between. CDR3 length: 14 amino acids.

The V and J genes are TRBV3-1 (or the pseudogene TRBV3-2) and TRBJ1-5; D is uncertain. V lost 3 bases to trimming and J lost 5 bases, with 5 bases between them. In germline, CDR1 is LGHDT, CDR2 YNNKEL (reference sequence). This CDR3 spans 12 amino acids. Written as DNA, the CDR3 is TGTGCCAGCAGCCAGACTGATCAGCCCCAGCATTTT. It yields the protein CASSQTDQPQHF.

V is TRBV7-9 and J is TRBJ1-2; TRBD1 matches at 8 bases. The J segment lost 7 bases and the V segment lost 3 bases, leaving 7 bases of the junction unmatched. The CDR3 sequence is 14 residues long. From germline, CDR1 is SEHNR and CDR2 FQNEAQ (reference sequence). The CDR3 loop is CASSFADREVGYTF. In nucleotides, the CDR3 is TGTGCCAGCAGCTTTGCGGACAGGGAGGTTGGCTACACCTTC.

J is TRBJ2-7 and V is TRBV10-3, with D possibly matching TRBD2 (7 bases). This CDR3 contains 13 residues. Germline CDR1 ENHRY, CDR2 SYGVKD. V was shortened by 7 bases and J by 7 bases, with 17 bases between the two germline ends. The CDR3 is CAITGAAGIEQYF. CDR3 in DNA: TGTGCCATCACGGGGGCAGCGGGGATAGAGCAGTACTTC.

The chain employs TRBV6-2 or TRBV6-3 and TRBJ1-4, with D possibly matching TRBD1 (5 bases). Between the trimmed V and J ends, which lost 4 bases and 1 base, there was a span of 10 bases. Germline lookup yields CDR1 MNHEY and CDR2 SVGEGT. This CDR3 region has 15 residues. CDR3 sequence: CASSFGGGTNEKLFF. The CDR3 DNA reads as TGTGCCAGCAGTTTTGGCGGGGGAACTAATGAAAAACTGTTTTTT.

This chain joins TRBV27 and TRBJ2-1, with D maybe TRBD2 (5 bases). This CDR3 spans 16 amino acids. The ends were cut back, 1 base at V and 2 bases at J, with 12 bases in the middle. Germline V gene sequence: CDR1 MNHEY, CDR2 SMNVEV (reference sequence). The CDR3 bases are TGTGCCAGCAGTTTATATGGGAGCGTTCCCTACAATGAGCAGTTCTTC. It specifies CASSLYGSVPYNEQFF.

This rearrangement joins TRBV15 to TRBJ2-3; 8 bases agree with TRBD1. This CDR3 has 17 residues. CDR1 is LNHNV, CDR2 YYDKDF, per germline (reference sequence). The ends lost 2 bases at V and 6 bases at J; junction bases unmatched: 13. In DNA form, the CDR3 reads TGTGCCACCAGCAGACCTCTCGGTGGACAGGGCAGGGATACGCAGTATTTT. It codes for CATSRPLGGQGRDTQYF.

The rearrangement joins TRBV4-3 to TRBJ2-3, with 10 bases lining up with TRBD2. Looked up from germline, CDR1 is LGHNA and CDR2 is YSLEER. The CDR3 covers 17 residues. V shed 2 bases and J 0 bases; nucleotides not matched to a gene: 5. This chain's CDR3 is CASSQLASGRSTDTQYF. The CDR3 DNA reads as TGCGCCAGCAGCCAACTTGCTAGCGGGAGAAGCACAGATACGCAGTATTTT.

The V call is TRBV5-1, the J call TRBJ2-2; 7 nucleotides align to TRBD1. The CDR3 is 16 residues long. V shed 6 bases, J shed 3 bases, and the junction held 11 bases outside the gene matches. CDR1 and CDR2 (germline): SGHRS, YFSETQ. Here the CDR3 DNA reads TGCGCCAGCACAAGACAGGGTCGGAAGGACACCGGGGAGCTGTTTTTT. The encoded protein is CASTRQGRKDTGELFF.

The chain links TRBV7-9 to TRBJ1-1; tentative D call: TRBD1 (6 bases). Germline V CDR1 and CDR2: SEHNR, FQNEAQ (reference sequence). The CDR3 has 14 amino acids. The V end was cut by 6 bases, the J end by 0 bases, with 11 bases between. CDR3: CASRSGQMNTEAFF. DNA of the CDR3: TGTGCCAGCAGGTCGGGACAAATGAACACTGAAGCTTTCTTT.

The CDR3 reads CASSYRGYRGNTEAFF. CDR3 DNA: TGTGCCAGCAGTTATCGTGGATACCGGGGGAACACTGAAGCTTTCTTT. The V gene is TRBV6-5, the J gene TRBJ1-1; D gene unclear. With 3 bases removed from V and 1 base from J, the gap between germline ends came to 15 bases. The CDR3 length is 16 residues. Germline V gene data show CDR1 as MNHEY and CDR2 as SVGAGI.